These 11 T cell receptor beta chains were sequenced from one sample in a study of T-cell memory formation after mild COVID-19. TCRdb recomputed calls from the 5' RACE reads with MiXCR, one row per CDR3 protein. The repertoire holds 150,000 to 200,000 distinct CDR3 sequences, with roughly a fifth as singletons. The specimen was PBMCs or a T cell subset sorted from them (not recorded which). The receptors originated from an adult woman who had mild COVID-19 (a few samples of this study predate the infection). Cell type and time point are not known.

The rearrangement links TRBV9 to TRBJ1-6, with TRBD1 identical over 10 bases. With V trimmed by 4 bases and J by 10 bases, 8 bases remained unmatched. This CDR3 comprises 15 residues. CDR1 is SGDLS, CDR2 YYNGEE, per germline. CDR3 DNA sequence: TGTGCCAGCAGCCCCTACGGGACAGGGGAATCACCCCTCCACTTT. It encodes CASSPYGTGESPLHF.

This chain links TRBV2 with TRBJ2-5, with D hard to call. Per the germline V gene, CDR1 is SNHLY and CDR2 is FYNNEI. Deletions cut 2 bases from V and 3 bases from J, with 16 bases between. The CDR3 has 16 amino acids. The CDR3 coding sequence is TGTGCCAGCAGTGAAAGGCCCGCGGCCCCAAAAGAGACCCAGTACTTC. Residues: CASSERPAAPKETQYF.

The chain links TRBV15 to TRBJ1-5, with D possibly TRBD1 on 6 matching bases. Germline CDR1 reads LNHNV; CDR2 reads YYDKDF (reference sequence). Between the trimmed V and J ends, which lost 0 bases and 5 bases, there was a span of 17 bases. The CDR3 contains 17 residues. In nucleotides, the CDR3 is TGTGCCACCAGCAGAGATTTGGGACATCAAGGATATCAGCCCCAGCATTTT. Its protein is CATSRDLGHQGYQPQHF. Filled out from reference TRBV15 and TRBJ1-5, the complete variable domain reads DAMVIQNPRYQVTQFGKPVTLSCSQTLNHNVMYWYQQKSSQAPKLLFHYYDKDFNNEADTPDNFQSRRPNTSFCFLDIRSPGLGDTAMYLCATSRDLGHQGYQPQHFGDGTRLSIL.

In its sample, this clonotype was seen a few times. The J gene is TRBJ2-5, the V gene TRBV3-1; the D gene could be TRBD1 or TRBD2 (5 bases each). Trimming removed 0 bases from V and 2 bases from J, with 19 bases in between. Germline V lookup: CDR1 LGHDT, CDR2 YNNKEL (reference sequence). The CDR3 runs to 18 residues. CDR3 amino acids: CASSQEDTITGLQETQYF. The CDR3 bases are TGTGCCAGCAGCCAAGAGGACACAATTACGGGGCTGCAAGAGACCCAGTACTTC.

This clonotype was seen only a few times. This chain uses TRBV5-1 with TRBJ2-1, with 7 positions matching TRBD2. This CDR3 contains 15 residues. V trimming: 3 bases; J trimming: 2 bases; junction bases outside the gene matches: 5. Germline values: CDR1 SGHRS, CDR2 YFSETQ. Written as DNA, the CDR3 is TGCGCCAGCAGCTCCAGCGGGGCAACCTACAATGAGCAGTTCTTC. It specifies CASSSSGATYNEQFF.

The rearrangement uses TRBV6-2 or TRBV6-3 and TRBJ2-7; D may be TRBD2 (5 bases). The CDR3 runs 15 residues. Germline loops: CDR1 MNHEY, CDR2 SVGEGT. Trimming took 7 bases from V and 2 from J, leaving 18 bases between them. The CDR3 DNA is TGTGCCAGCACTTCCAACCCGACACTAGCCTACGAGCAGTACTTC. Translating it yields CASTSNPTLAYEQYF.

This clonotype was detected a few times. The chain employs TRBV15 and TRBJ2-7; D may be TRBD1 or TRBD2 (5 bases each). The V gene's germline CDR1 is LNHNV and CDR2 YYDKDF (reference sequence). V lost 0 bases to trimming and J lost 2 bases, with 14 bases between them. CDR3 length: 16 amino acids. The chain's CDR3 is CATSRDEGRWTYEQYF. CDR3 DNA: TGTGCCACCAGCAGAGATGAGGGACGGTGGACCTACGAGCAGTACTTC.

The chain is built from TRBV24-1 and TRBJ2-5; D is possibly TRBD1 or TRBD2 (5 bases each). Per germline, CDR1 KGHDR and CDR2 SFDVKD. V lost 5 bases and J 8 bases, leaving 11 bases between the germline ends. This CDR3 spans 12 amino acids. This CDR3 reads CATSALRGTQYF. The CDR3, as DNA: TGTGCCACCAGTGCCCTTCGGGGCACCCAGTACTTC.

This clonotype was recorded a few times. The chain carries TRBV24-1 and TRBJ2-1; TRBD1 or TRBD2 may be the D gene (6 bases each). CDR1 KGHDR and CDR2 SFDVKD come from the germline V gene. Trimming shortened V by 1 base and J by 8 bases, and 14 bases separated the two germline ends. The CDR3 covers 15 residues. CDR3 DNA sequence: TGTGCCACCAGTGATTTTTCCGGGGGCAGGGATGAGCAGTTCTTC. This gives the protein CATSDFSGGRDEQFF.

This clonotype was seen a few times. The chain has TRBV12-3 or TRBV12-4 and TRBJ2-1; TRBD2 might be the D (6 bases). V was cut by 3 bases and J by 5 bases, with 17 bases left in between. CDR3 length: 16 residues. The CDR3 is CASSFRGREAHNEQFF. CDR3 in DNA: TGTGCCAGCAGTTTCCGTGGCAGGGAGGCCCACAATGAGCAGTTCTTC.

J is TRBJ1-1 and V is TRBV12-3 or TRBV12-4; D possibly corresponds to TRBD1 (5 bases). Trimming removed 3 bases from V and 0 bases from J, with 8 bases in between. This CDR3 has 14 amino acids. CDR3 nucleotide sequence: TGTGCCAGCAGTTTTCAGGGTTTGAACACTGAAGCTTTCTTT. Translating it yields CASSFQGLNTEAFF.